One sample yielded the 4 T cell receptor beta chains listed below, sequenced in a study of T cell responses to AZD1222 COVID-19 vaccine. Libraries were prepared by immunoSEQ multiplex PCR; TCRdb keeps only in-frame clonotypes and omits some of them. This table holds under 200,000 clones, 85% to 95% found once. The material sequenced was peripheral blood, taken on day 0 of AZD1222 vaccination. The receptors stem from an adult in good health.

The chain carries TRBV6-2 or TRBV6-3 and TRBJ2-2, with TRBD2 matching 10 bases. Per the germline V gene, CDR1 is MNHEY and CDR2 is SVGEGT. The CDR3 is made up of 15 amino acids. The V segment lost 5 bases and the J segment 4 bases; nucleotides outside the gene matches: 4. CDR3: CASSTIAGGTGELFF. The DNA of the CDR3 is TGTGCCAGCAGTACCATAGCGGGAGGCACCGGGGAGCTGTTTTTT.

The gene calls are TRBV4-1 and TRBJ1-5; D perhaps matches TRBD1 (5 bases). Trimming took 1 base from V and 6 from J, leaving 25 bases between them. The CDR3 is 19 amino acids. CDR1 and CDR2 (germline): MGHRA, YSYEKL. CDR3 coding DNA: TGCGCCAGCAGCCAAGGTAGGCCCATAGGGACCGGGCTTTCTCAGCCCCAGCATTTT. Its protein product is CASSQGRPIGTGLSQPQHF.

Concerning this clone: At one of its ends the junction is not consistent with the germline gene, which may arise from a read error. This chain connects TRBV5-1 to TRBJ1-1; D might be TRBD1 (6 bases). Germline CDR1 SGHRS, CDR2 YFSETQ. The CDR3 consists of 13 residues. The CDR3 is CASSLAGTYETFF. In DNA form, the CDR3 reads TGCGCCAGCAGCTTGGCCGGGACATATGAAACTTTCTTT.

J is TRBJ1-1 and V is TRBV30; TRBD1 might be the D (5 bases). This CDR3 is built from 13 residues. Germline V lookup: CDR1 GTSNPN, CDR2 SVGIG (reference sequence). Trimming took off 6 bases at V and 1 base at J, with 12 bases between the two ends. For the CDR3, the DNA is TGTGCCTGTACCCTTGGGGGGAACACTGAAGCTTTCTTT. Protein sequence: CACTLGGNTEAFF.